The clone carrying this T cell receptor beta chain was observed a single time. The entry originates in a study of cytomegalovirus exposure and HLA in healthy donors. The primer mix had 60 Vbeta and 13 Jbeta primers. Sequenced by immunoSEQ multiplex PCR; TCRdb stores in-frame clones only, minus some. The sample has 150,000 or so clones, roughly three quarters seen once. This CDR3 contains 13 residues. Germline assignment: CDR1 SGHTA and CDR2 FQGNSA. Between the trimmed V and J ends, which lost 4 bases and 11 bases, there was a span of 15 bases. The chain employs TRBV7-2 and TRBJ1-5, with D unresolved. Sequenced: PBMCs. The origin of this receptor is a man aged 25-45 years in good health and CMV-seropositive. CDR3 protein: CASSSTPIEAQHF. CDR3 nucleotide sequence: TGTGCCAGCAGCTCGACGCCCATCGAGGCCCAGCATTTT.